This record concerns one T cell receptor (beta chain) sequence. The data derive from a study of naive CD8 T cells in extremely preterm neonates. Cord blood came from elective full-term cesareans at about 35-41 weeks without labor or membrane rupture. Pregnancies with fetal demise, active maternal HSV infection or known maternal HIV were excluded. Assay: immunoSEQ multiplex PCR; the TCRdb copy retains only in-frame clones and omits some. The sample has a few thousand clones; about 97% are singletons. The germline V gene has CDR1 WNHNN and CDR2 SYGVQD (reference sequence). This CDR3 comprises 15 residues. V trimming: 6 bases; J trimming: 0 bases; junction bases outside the gene matches: 5.

Sequencing was carried out using naive CD8+ T cells from cord blood. This receptor was identified in a newborn in good health. The chain links TRBV10-1 to TRBJ1-1, with TRBD1 matching over 9 bases. CDR3 protein: CASSGQGTLNTEAFF. The CDR3 bases are TGCGCCAGCAGCGGACAGGGGACCCTGAACACTGAAGCTTTCTTT.